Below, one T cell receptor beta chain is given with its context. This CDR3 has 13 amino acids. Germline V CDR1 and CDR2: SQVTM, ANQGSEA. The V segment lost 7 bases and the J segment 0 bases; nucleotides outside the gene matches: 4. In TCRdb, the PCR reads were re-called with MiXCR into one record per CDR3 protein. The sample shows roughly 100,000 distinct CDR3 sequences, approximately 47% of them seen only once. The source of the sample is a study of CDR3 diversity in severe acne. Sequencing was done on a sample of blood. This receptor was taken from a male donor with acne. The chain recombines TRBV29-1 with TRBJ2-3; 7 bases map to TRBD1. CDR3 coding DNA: TGCAGCGGTGACAGGGCGAGCACAGATACGCAGTATTTT. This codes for CSGDRASTDTQYF.